This TCR beta chain was documented in a study of OX40 agonist ivuxolimab in advanced cancers. As for the study more broadly: Ivuxolimab, which targeted the costimulatory receptor OX40 (CD134), was an agonistic, fully human IgG2 monoclonal antibody. Intravenous ivuxolimab was administered to patients every 2 weeks at six dose levels: 0.01, 0.1, 0.3, 1.5, 3 and 10 mg/kg. Partial responses occurred in three dose-escalation patients: two with cutaneous melanoma and one with hepatocellular carcinoma. In the dose-escalation cohort, more than 75% of patients were male, and the mean age was approximately 60 years, with a range of roughly 20 to 80. Of the approximately 50 dose-escalation patients, hepatocellular carcinoma was present in roughly 19, melanoma in around 15, renal cell carcinoma in 9 and head and neck cancer in 9. The paper reports the monotherapy dose-escalation portion (N ≈ 52 patients) of the phase I ivuxolimab trial. Prior anti-PD-1, anti-PD-L1 or anti-CTLA-4 therapy was permitted, and checkpoint inhibitors had been received by about 37% of dose-escalation patients. The purpose of peripheral TCRbeta sequencing was to test whether ivuxolimab changed TCR sequence diversity and led to clonal T-cell expansion. The research as a whole found: In the 0.1-3.0 mg/kg groups, partial responders were among the patients with the lowest normalized peripheral clonal expansion, particularly in CD8+ T cells. Which antigens the clonally expanded peripheral T cells were specific for was not determined. On average, CD8+ T cells showed more expanded clones than CD4+ T cells after ivuxolimab. Low levels of normalized T-cell clonal expansion were also seen in some nonresponding patients. At doses of 0.1 to 3.0 mg/kg, clonal expansion of both CD4+ and CD8+ blood T cells was observed from baseline to week 6.

For this clone: Its antigen is still unknown. One base away there is no much larger clone; base qualities are not given.

Patients with autoimmune disease history or receiving systemic immunosuppression were excluded from the trial. Peripheral blood for TCR sequencing was collected from all dose cohorts at baseline, on cycle 4 day 1, and on cycle 7 day 1. The samples were drawn from a first-in-human, open-label, multicenter phase I dose-escalation trial of ivuxolimab. The trial enrolled adults with locally advanced or metastatic head and neck squamous cell, hepatocellular, melanoma or renal cell carcinoma. Before TCR sequencing, CD4+ T cells and CD8+ T cells were sorted from peripheral blood as separate populations. The germline V gene gives CDR1 as LGHNT and CDR2 as FRNRAP. There are 12 amino acids in the CDR3, from cysteine to phenylalanine inclusive. Only the CDR3 DNA is retained, 36 bases long and in frame from the first base. V and J are truncated by 2 bases and 7 bases respectively, leaving an intervening sequence of 6 bases.

Genomic DNA was extracted from sorted cells for sequencing of the TCRbeta CDR3 region. The immunoSEQ Assay was used to sequence the TCRbeta CDR3 regions. Sourced from immuneACCESS, this table was stored by TCRdb with only in-frame sequences that have V and J called. A share of the clones is absent; for the studies checked, an unresolved V gene accounts for under half, and the remainder has no known explanation. Across this sample there are about 30,000 clones, with approximately 79% seen only once. Together, the top ten hold 9.5% to 13% of the sample. The chain is made from TRBV12-5 and TRBJ1-5; a tentative D match to TRBD1 spans 5 bases. The specimen was CD4+ or CD8+ T cells sorted from blood, collected in a trial of the OX40 agonist ivuxolimab. The TCR comes from an adult with an advanced solid tumor such as melanoma, head and neck, liver or kidney cancer. The sequence in DNA is TGTGCTAGTGGTTTGTGGGGCCAGCCCCAGCATTTT. This yields the protein CASGLWGQPQHF.